This T cell receptor (beta chain) stems from a study of cytomegalovirus exposure and HLA in healthy donors. Study outcomes and limitations: Researchers reported in a later analysis that common viral pathogens appeared linked to several top clusters. Per a prior analysis, the majority of TCR beta V segments were productive roughly 90% or roughly 30% of the time. Analyses of presence/absence relied on an assumption of roughly uniform sequencing depth across donors. Cytomegalovirus-associated status was assigned to 150 to 200 TCR beta chains.

Trimming stripped 8 bases from V and 7 bases from J, with 15 bases between. Germline CDR1 MDHEN, CDR2 SYDVKM. This CDR3 spans 13 amino acids. Turning to this clone: Its antigen is undetermined.

13 Jbeta primers and 60 Vbeta primers were used for the PCR. Assay used: immunoSEQ multiplex PCR; TCRdb lists only in-frame clones, some missing. The table lists roughly 200,000 clones, 60% to 85% of them singletons, with 2.5% to 3.5% in the top ten. The chain links TRBV28 to TRBJ1-5, with D perhaps TRBD1 (5 bases). Sequencing was performed on PBMCs. This receptor was taken from a male donor in good health and CMV-seronegative. The CDR3 is CASAGTVGQPQHF. CDR3 DNA sequence: TGTGCCAGCGCGGGGACGGTTGGCCAGCCCCAGCATTTT. Filled out from reference TRBV28 and TRBJ1-5, the complete variable domain reads DVKVTQSSRYLVKRTGEKVFLECVQDMDHENMFWYRQDPGLGLRLIYFSYDVKMKEKGDIPEGYSVSREKKERFSLILESASTNQTSMYLCASAGTVGQPQHFGDGTRLSIL.